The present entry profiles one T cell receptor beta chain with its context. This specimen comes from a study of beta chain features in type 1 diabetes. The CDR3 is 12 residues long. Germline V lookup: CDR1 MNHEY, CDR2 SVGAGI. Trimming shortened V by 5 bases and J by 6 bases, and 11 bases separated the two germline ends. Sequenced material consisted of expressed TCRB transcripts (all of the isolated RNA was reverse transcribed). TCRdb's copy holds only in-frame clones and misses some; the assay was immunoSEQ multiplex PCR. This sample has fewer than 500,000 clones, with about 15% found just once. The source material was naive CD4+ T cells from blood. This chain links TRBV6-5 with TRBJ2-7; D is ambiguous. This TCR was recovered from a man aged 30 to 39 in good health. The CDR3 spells CASSNDAGEQYF. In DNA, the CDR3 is TGTGCCAGCAGTAACGACGCTGGCGAGCAGTACTTC.